The sequence of this T cell receptor beta chain was determined in a study of human T cells and chemical hapten exposure. Turning to the study itself: Patches with 0.01% DPC went on the upper back, and the tests were read at 6 days. Affected patients, primarily female, had alopecia areata, totalis or universalis.

TCRdb reprocessed the RACE reads via MiXCR and lists one record per CDR3 protein. This table holds approximately 180,000 distinct CDR3 sequences, about 31% found once. V trimming: 2 bases; J trimming: 4 bases; junction bases outside the gene matches: 5. This CDR3 spans 15 amino acids. Sample time point: pre-sensitization, week 0. Sample treatment: therapeutic diphenylcyclopropenone sensitization with weekly scalp DPC. Ahead of each patch test application, blood was drawn. J is TRBJ1-5 and V is TRBV12-3 or TRBV12-4; 7 bases line up with TRBD1. This clonotype was obtained from a woman in her twenties or thirties with alopecia areata. Some clones in this sample may be carry-over from other donors' samples. This sample comprised whole blood, obtained in connection with sensitization to the hapten diphenylcyclopropenone (DPC). CDR3 nucleotide sequence: TGTGCCAGCAGTTTATTGACAGGGTTTAATCAGCCCCAGCATTTT. Translating it yields CASSLLTGFNQPQHF.